This TCR beta chain appears in the sequencing data of a study of blood T cell repertoires in COVID-19. As for the study in general: The United States, Italy and Spain provided the acute and convalescent COVID-19 samples.

V lost 3 bases and J lost 6; bases outside the gene matches: 6. The CDR3 runs to 15 residues. Germline V gene lookup returns CDR1 SGHTA and CDR2 FQGNSA. Assay used: immunoSEQ multiplex PCR; TCRdb lists only in-frame clones, some missing. This sample has just under 300,000 clones; around nine tenths occur once, and the top ten carry over 1%. The V and J genes are TRBV7-2 and TRBJ2-1; 9 bases align to TRBD2. Specimen: peripheral blood. The clonotype originates from a man in his 70s with acute or convalescent COVID-19. The CDR3 coding sequence is TGTGCCAGCAGCTTCAGTGCGGGGGGGGGCAATGAGCAGTTCTTC. It yields the protein CASSFSAGGGNEQFF. Full variable domain (outside the CDR3, taken from reference TRBV7-2 and TRBJ2-1): GAGVSQSPSNKVTEKGKDVELRCDPISGHTALYWYRQSLGQGLEFLIYFQGNSAPDKSGLPSDRFSAERTGGSVSTLTIQRTQQEDSAVYLCASSFSAGGGNEQFFGPGTRLTVL.